The 5 T cell receptor beta chains below were found in one sample sequenced in a study of T-cell memory formation after mild COVID-19 (dated by TCRdb to about 2021). The library was built by means of 5' RACE. Sequencer: Illumina NovaSeq 6000. TCRdb reprocessing: public reads trimmed at Q25 with fastp, clones called with MiXCR, in-frame beta chains kept. Each entry merges the rows of one CDR3 protein and shows their most common DNA and genes. This sample is represented by 350,000 to 500,000 distinct CDR3 sequences; about a quarter of them were singletons. Less than 15% of the sample goes to the ten largest clones. Sequences were obtained from PBMCs or a T cell subset sorted from them (not recorded which). These receptors originate from an adult woman who had mild COVID-19 (a few samples of this study predate the infection). The sample titles of this study are shuffled in the database, so cell type and time point are left out; the donor was told from shared clones.

The CDR3 region is CASSGAMVGQWSTEAFF. Here the CDR3 DNA reads TGTGCCAGCAGCGGGGCGATGGTGGGGCAGTGGAGCACTGAAGCTTTCTTT. This chain links TRBV9 with TRBJ1-1; a weak D match, TRBD1 (5 bases). Germline V gene lookup returns CDR1 SGDLS and CDR2 YYNGEE. This CDR3 comprises 17 residues. With 3 bases removed from V and 4 bases from J, the gap between germline ends came to 22 bases.

This clonotype was picked up a small number of times. The genes are TRBV4-1 and TRBJ2-7; 7 bases align to TRBD2. Losses at the gene ends were 2 bases for V and 0 bases for J; bases not matched to a gene: 7. This CDR3 comprises 16 residues. Germline CDR1 reads MGHRA; CDR2 reads YSYEKL. The CDR3 DNA reads as TGCGCCAGCAGCCAATTTGCGTCTAGCGGCTCCTACGAGCAGTACTTC. Its protein product is CASSQFASSGSYEQYF.

This clonotype was seen more than once but under ten times. The chain employs TRBV5-6 and TRBJ1-1; TRBD1 might be the D (5 bases). This CDR3 has 13 amino acids. V gave up 4 bases and J gave up 7 bases, with 14 bases separating them. CDR1 SGHDT and CDR2 YYEEEE come from the germline V gene. The CDR3: CASSGTPAFEAFF. CDR3 coding DNA: TGTGCCAGCAGCGGGACTCCCGCCTTTGAAGCTTTCTTT.

V gene TRBV7-9 combines with J gene TRBJ1-6; 8 bases match TRBD1. V lost 7 bases to trimming and J lost 8 bases; unmatched junction nucleotides: 13. Germline values: CDR1 SEHNR, CDR2 FQNEAQ (reference sequence). This CDR3 spans 16 amino acids. CDR3 in amino acids: CASTLQGALGDSPLHF. The DNA for the CDR3 is TGTGCCAGCACCCTTCAGGGGGCGCTGGGTGATTCACCCCTCCACTTT. Filled out from reference TRBV7-9 and TRBJ1-6, the complete variable domain reads DTGVSQNPRHKITKRGQNVTFRCDPISEHNRLYWYRQTLGQGPEFLTYFQNEAQLEKSRLLSDRFSAERPKGSFSTLEIQRTEQGDSAMYLCASTLQGALGDSPLHFGNGTRLTVT.

In this sample, this clonotype turned up a few times. This chain joins TRBV4-1 and TRBJ1-6, with a weak D call TRBD1 (6 bases). The germline gives CDR1 MGHRA, CDR2 YSYEKL. This CDR3 has 15 amino acids. V was shortened by 1 base and J by 6 bases, with 10 bases between the two germline ends. Written as DNA, the CDR3 is TGCGCCAGCAGCCAAGCCCCCAGGGGTAATTCACCCCTCCACTTT. Residues: CASSQAPRGNSPLHF.